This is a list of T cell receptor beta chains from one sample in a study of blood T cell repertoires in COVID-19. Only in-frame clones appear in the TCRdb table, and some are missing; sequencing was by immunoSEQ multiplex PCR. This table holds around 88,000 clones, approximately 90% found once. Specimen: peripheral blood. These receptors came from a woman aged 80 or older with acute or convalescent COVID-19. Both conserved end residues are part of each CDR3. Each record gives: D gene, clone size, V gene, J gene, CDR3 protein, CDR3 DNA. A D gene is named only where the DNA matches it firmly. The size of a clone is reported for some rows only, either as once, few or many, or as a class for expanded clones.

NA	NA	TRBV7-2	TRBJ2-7	CASSPGGGGSPYEQYF	TGTGCCAGCAGCCCTGGAGGGGGGGGGAGTCCCTACGAGCAGTACTTC
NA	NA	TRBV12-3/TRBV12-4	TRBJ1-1	CASRQGLNTEAFF	TGTGCCAGCAGACAGGGATTGAACACTGAAGCTTTCTTT
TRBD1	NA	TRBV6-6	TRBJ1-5	CASSPNLGQGSNQPQHF	TGTGCCAGCAGTCCCAATTTGGGACAGGGAAGCAATCAGCCCCAGCATTTT
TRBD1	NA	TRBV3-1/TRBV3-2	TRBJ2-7	CASSQGQGTYEQYF	TGTGCCAGCAGCCAAGGACAGGGAACCTACGAGCAGTACTTC
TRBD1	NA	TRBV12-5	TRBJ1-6	CASGLVQGNSPLHF	TGTGCTAGTGGTTTGGTACAGGGGAATTCACCCCTCCACTTT
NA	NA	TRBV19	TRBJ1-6	CASSRGTGSPLHF	TGTGCCAGTAGTAGGGGCACAGGTTCACCCCTCCACTTT
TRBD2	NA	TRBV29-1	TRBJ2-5	CSVVRGAGVQETQYF	TGCAGCGTTGTTCGAGGGGCGGGAGTGCAAGAGACCCAGTACTTC
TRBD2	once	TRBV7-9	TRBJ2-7	CASSLGLAGDEQYF	TGTGCCAGCAGCCTTGGACTAGCGGGAGACGAGCAGTACTTC
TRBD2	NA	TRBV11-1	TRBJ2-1	CASSLVGGRAYNEQFF	TGTGCCAGCAGCTTAGTGGGCGGGAGGGCTTACAATGAGCAGTTCTTC
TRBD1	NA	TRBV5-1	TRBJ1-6	CASSQDRDSPLHF	TGCGCCAGCAGCCAGGACAGGGATTCACCCCTCCACTTT
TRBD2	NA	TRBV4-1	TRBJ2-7	CASSHGLALYEQYF	TGCGCCAGCAGCCACGGACTAGCTCTCTACGAGCAGTACTTC
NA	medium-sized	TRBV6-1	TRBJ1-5	CASSESAAPYSNQPQHF	TGTGCCAGCAGTGAATCGGCGGCACCCTATAGCAATCAGCCCCAGCATTTT
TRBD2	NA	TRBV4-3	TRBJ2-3	CASSQATSGETDTQYF	TGCGCCAGCAGCCAGGCCACTAGCGGGGAGACAGATACGCAGTATTTT
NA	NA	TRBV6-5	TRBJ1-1	CATTGSTEAFF	TGTGCCACTACAGGGAGCACTGAAGCTTTCTTT
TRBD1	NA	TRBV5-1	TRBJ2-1	CASSLQTGGGAYNEQFF	TGCGCCAGCAGCCTCCAGACAGGGGGCGGCGCCTACAATGAGCAGTTCTTC
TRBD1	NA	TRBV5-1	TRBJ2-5	CASSGTGGWETQYF	TGCGCCAGCAGCGGGACAGGGGGCTGGGAGACCCAGTACTTC